This T cell receptor beta chain is from a study of monozygotic twins with inflammatory bowel disease. Using the 5' RACE reads, TCRdb records one entry per CDR3 protein without DNA. The sample has over 120,000 distinct CDR3 sequences; the top ten hold around 1.2%. Germline CDR1 SQVTM, CDR2 ANQGSEA. This CDR3 has 16 residues. Input material: blood. The genes are TRBV29-1 and TRBJ2-1; the D call of TRBD2 rests on TCRdb alone, since no DNA is present to check it. The TCR comes from a human donor with ulcerative colitis or Crohn's disease, or a healthy co-twin of an affected twin (not recorded which). The CDR3 here is CSVVKGAGDSYNEQFF.